This T cell receptor (beta chain) was captured in a study of PD-L1 blockade in urothelial cancer. This clone showed up just once. This table comes from immunoSEQ multiplex PCR, and its TCRdb copy is limited to in-frame clones, with some not included. The table lists over 100,000 clones, 85% to 95% of them singletons. As for time point: peripheral blood 6 weeks after treatment start. Here the sequenced sample was PBMCs, taken around atezolizumab (anti-PD-L1) treatment. This TCR was sampled from a man aged 60 to 75 with urothelial cancer.

The DNA for the CDR3 is TGTGCCAGCTCCGAAGGGGAGGGCATTCAGTACTTC. It encodes CASSEGEGIQYF. The chain joins TRBV2 to TRBJ2-4; 7 nucleotides line up with TRBD2. This CDR3 spans 12 amino acids. Germline CDR1 reads SNHLY; CDR2 reads FYNNEI. After removal of 8 bases from V and 9 bases from J, the junction contained 7 bases not matched to a gene.